Listed below are T cell receptor beta chains from one sample, sequenced in a study of T cell responses to AZD1222 COVID-19 vaccine. Sequenced by immunoSEQ multiplex PCR; TCRdb stores in-frame clones only, minus some. The repertoire holds 92,000 or so clones, with 80% to 90% as singletons. This specimen was peripheral blood, taken on day 0 of AZD1222 vaccination. These receptors all come from an adult in good health. CDR3s include the opening cysteine and the closing phenylalanine or tryptophan. A D gene is named only where the DNA matches it firmly. Size tells how often a clone was seen (once, few, many) or the class of an expanded clone, and some rows leave it out.

j_call,clone_size,v_call,d_call,cdr3_aa,cdr3_nt
TRBJ2-7,.,TRBV5-1,TRBD1,CASSFTGGAGAYEQYF,TGCGCCAGCAGCTTTACAGGGGGCGCTGGGGCCTACGAGCAGTACTTC
TRBJ1-5,.,TRBV12-3/TRBV12-4,.,CASSPETQPQHF,TGTGCCAGCAGCCCAGAAACCCAGCCCCAGCATTTT
TRBJ1-4,.,TRBV4-2,.,CASSQVGRDSTNEKLFF,TGTGCCAGCAGCCAAGTAGGCAGGGATTCAACTAATGAAAAACTGTTTTTT
TRBJ2-7,.,TRBV6-5,TRBD2,CASTQGGETYEQYF,TGTGCCAGCACCCAGGGAGGGGAAACTTACGAGCAGTACTTC
TRBJ2-2,.,TRBV5-6,.,CASSAAGPTVPTGELFF,TGTGCCAGCAGCGCAGCCGGACCTACAGTCCCTACCGGGGAGCTGTTTTTT
TRBJ1-2,.,TRBV12-3/TRBV12-4,TRBD1,CASRATGGGGYTF,TGTGCCAGCAGAGCTACAGGGGGGGGAGGCTACACCTTC
TRBJ1-1,.,TRBV29-1,TRBD1,CSARGTGMNTEAFF,TGCAGCGCCCGCGGGACAGGGATGAACACTGAAGCTTTCTTT
TRBJ1-6,.,TRBV27,TRBD1,CASSYDRGLSSPLHF,TGTGCCAGCAGTTACGACAGGGGCTTGAGTTCACCCCTCCACTTT
TRBJ1-6,.,TRBV12-5,TRBD1,CASGLGTAYNSPLHF,TGTGCTAGTGGACTAGGGACAGCCTATAATTCACCCCTCCACTTT
TRBJ2-7,once,TRBV2,TRBD1,CASSSGTGAYEQYF,TGTGCCAGCAGTTCAGGGACAGGGGCTTACGAGCAGTACTTC
TRBJ2-2,.,TRBV2,.,CASSGTSGNTGELFF,TGTGCCAGCAGTGGTACCTCAGGGAACACCGGGGAGCTGTTTTTT
TRBJ1-1,.,TRBV18,.,CASSPLPGSGTEAFF,TGTGCCAGCTCACCACTCCCGGGGTCAGGGACTGAAGCTTTCTTT
TRBJ2-5,.,TRBV6-5,.,CASSYLQVQYF,TGTGCCAGCAGTTACCTGCAGGTCCAGTACTTC
TRBJ1-5,.,TRBV19,TRBD1,CASSSQGRGYQPQHF,TGTGCCAGTAGTTCACAGGGGAGGGGTTATCAGCCCCAGCATTTT
TRBJ1-5,.,TRBV28,TRBD1,CASSLQGAGQPQHF,TGTGCCAGCAGCCTTCAGGGGGCCGGTCAGCCCCAGCATTTT
TRBJ2-5,.,TRBV2,TRBD1,CASTGTARETQYF,TGTGCCAGTACCGGGACAGCACGGGAGACCCAGTACTTC
TRBJ2-2,few,TRBV19,.,CASQTSSGTGELFF,TGTGCCAGCCAAACTAGCTCGGGCACCGGGGAGCTGTTTTTT
TRBJ2-1,once,TRBV4-1,.,CASSHYNEQFF,TGCGCCAGCAGTCACTACAATGAGCAGTTCTTC
TRBJ2-1,.,TRBV19,.,CASRWRGEQFF,TGTGCCAGTAGGTGGAGGGGTGAGCAGTTCTTC
TRBJ1-1,.,TRBV7-9,.,CASSLGAVNTEAFF,TGTGCCAGCAGCTTAGGGGCAGTTAACACTGAAGCTTTCTTT
TRBJ2-1,.,TRBV7-2,TRBD2,CASSLERLAGRREQFF,TGTGCCAGCAGCTTAGAGCGACTAGCGGGGCGGCGTGAGCAGTTCTTC
TRBJ2-5,.,TRBV4-1,TRBD2,CASSQGRLARETQYF,TGCGCCAGCAGCCAAGGCCGACTAGCTCGGGAGACCCAGTACTTC
TRBJ1-4,once,TRBV6-5,.,CASSSPSRDSGEKLFF,TGTGCCAGCAGTTCCCCATCCAGGGACTCGGGGGAAAAACTGTTTTTT
TRBJ2-7,.,TRBV5-4,TRBD1,CASSSQDRVSSYEQYF,TGTGCCAGCAGCTCCCAGGACAGGGTGAGCTCCTACGAGCAGTACTTC
TRBJ1-6,.,TRBV28,.,CASKQDLNNSPLHF,TGTGCCAGCAAGCAGGATTTGAATAATTCACCCCTCCACTTT
TRBJ2-5,.,TRBV7-2,.,CASSFRTRGRETQYF,TGTGCCAGCAGCTTTCGGACTCGGGGGCGAGAGACCCAGTACTTC
TRBJ2-3,.,TRBV21-1,.,CASSKGRDQHTDTQYF,TGTGCCAGCAGCAAAGGGAGGGACCAGCACACAGATACGCAGTATTTT
TRBJ2-7,.,TRBV28,TRBD1,CASSDREISYEQYF,TGTGCCAGCAGTGACAGGGAAATCTCCTACGAGCAGTACTTC
TRBJ1-5,.,TRBV7-2,TRBD1,CASSPEVQGAGQPQHF,TGTGCCAGCAGCCCGGAGGTGCAGGGGGCAGGGCAGCCCCAGCATTTT
TRBJ2-1,.,TRBV6-5,.,CASGGEDYNEQFF,TGTGCCAGCGGAGGGGAAGATTACAATGAGCAGTTCTTC
TRBJ1-2,few,TRBV11-2,.,CASSLVGTGTGYGYTF,TGTGCCAGCAGCTTAGTAGGCACAGGGACGGGCTATGGCTACACCTTC
TRBJ2-1,.,TRBV9,.,CASSVRVSPSYNEQFF,TGTGCCAGCAGCGTAAGGGTCAGCCCGTCCTACAATGAGCAGTTCTTC
TRBJ1-2,once,TRBV27,TRBD1,CASSWTGASEGYGYTF,TGTGCCAGCAGTTGGACAGGCGCCTCGGAGGGCTATGGCTACACCTTC
TRBJ2-3,.,TRBV6-2/TRBV6-3,.,CASSYPQIGAGDTQYF,TGTGCCAGCAGTTACCCGCAGATCGGAGCGGGAGATACGCAGTATTTT
TRBJ2-5,.,TRBV9,.,CASSVGGGQETQYF,TGTGCCAGCAGCGTAGGAGGGGGCCAAGAGACCCAGTACTTC
TRBJ2-3,.,TRBV7-2,.,CASSLEGGVSDTQYF,TGTGCCAGCAGCTTAGAGGGGGGAGTCTCAGATACGCAGTATTTT
TRBJ1-2,.,TRBV30,.,CAWSKAQGGYTF,TGTGCCTGGAGTAAGGCCCAGGGTGGCTACACCTTC
TRBJ1-6,.,TRBV5-6,TRBD1,CASSKPGTGGAGIYF,TGTGCCAGCAGTAAACCCGGGACAGGGGGCGCAGGAATCTACTTT
TRBJ2-6,.,TRBV7-2,.,CASSSQGASGANVLTF,TGTGCCAGCAGCTCGCAAGGCGCCTCTGGGGCCAACGTCCTGACTTTC
TRBJ2-7,.,TRBV4-2,TRBD2,CASSQGTGGKYEQYF,TGTGCCAGCAGCCAAGGTACGGGGGGTAAATACGAGCAGTACTTC
TRBJ1-5,.,TRBV2,.,CASSDLEGNQPQHF,TGTGCCAGCAGTGATTTGGAGGGAAATCAGCCCCAGCATTTT
TRBJ1-1,once,TRBV6-2/TRBV6-3,TRBD1,CASSPRGTGGDAFF,TGTGCCAGCAGTCCCAGAGGGACAGGGGGCGATGCTTTCTTT
TRBJ2-5,.,TRBV5-6,.,CASSLGPGSLETQYF,TGTGCCAGCAGCTTGGGCCCTGGTAGCCTGGAGACCCAGTACTTC
TRBJ1-5,.,TRBV30,TRBD1,CAWRDRGSDQPQHF,TGTGCCTGGAGGGACAGGGGGAGCGATCAGCCCCAGCATTTT
TRBJ2-2,.,TRBV9,.,CASSLNPGELFF,TGTGCCAGCAGTCTAAACCCCGGGGAGCTGTTTTTT
TRBJ2-1,.,TRBV5-6,TRBD2,CASTASFSGSSYNEQFF,TGTGCCAGCACCGCCTCCTTTAGCGGGAGCTCCTACAATGAGCAGTTCTTC
TRBJ1-1,.,TRBV5-4,.,CASSIDPEDTEAFF,TGTGCCAGCAGCATAGACCCGGAAGACACTGAAGCTTTCTTT
TRBJ1-2,few,TRBV20-1,.,CSARDTYGYTF,TGCAGTGCTAGAGATACATATGGCTACACCTTC
TRBJ1-3,.,TRBV23-1,.,CASSQPIPDRSGNTIYF,TGCGCCAGCAGTCAACCAATCCCCGACAGATCTGGAAACACCATATATTTT
TRBJ2-7,.,TRBV5-5,TRBD1,CASSLGGWYEQYF,TGTGCCAGCAGCTTAGGGGGCTGGTACGAGCAGTACTTC
TRBJ1-5,.,TRBV27,.,CASSFDGYNQPQHF,TGTGCCAGCAGTTTTGACGGATACAATCAGCCCCAGCATTTT
TRBJ1-5,.,TRBV19,.,CASSIGTVGGAHRPQHF,TGTGCCAGTAGTATAGGGACCGTGGGGGGGGCCCATCGGCCCCAGCATTTT
TRBJ1-1,few,TRBV11-2,.,CASTEELLNTEAFF,TGTGCCAGCACCGAAGAGTTGCTAAACACTGAAGCTTTCTTT